The clone carrying this TCR beta chain was observed many times. Per germline, CDR1 WNHNN and CDR2 SYGVQD (reference sequence). V dropped 0 bases and J dropped 0; count of bases not matched to a gene: 8. The length of the CDR3 is 19 residues. MiXCR, applied by TCRdb to the RT-PCR reads, yields one record per CDR3 protein. This sample carries about 570,000 distinct CDR3 sequences, around 10% of them seen once, and the ten largest clones take 9.5% to 11%. This record belongs to a study of response to subunit inactivated influenza vaccine. Another study also made use of these data, one on T cells expressing NK-cell markers. From that report: A 5'RACE template switching approach incorporating UMIs was used to make TCR beta cDNA. The authors sequenced eight donors, of whom seven were HCMV-seropositive and one was seronegative. Several donors' CD3+CD56-NKG2C+ cells were dominated by the same clonotypes.

This receptor was obtained from a man aged 45-65 years who received an inactivated influenza vaccine. The V call is TRBV10-1, the J call TRBJ2-2; 9 bases agree with TRBD2. Sequencing was performed on PBMCs from blood, taken on the day of vaccination. For the CDR3, the DNA is TGCGCCAGCAGTGAGTCCCTAGCGGGGTACTTTTCGAACACCGGGGAGCTGTTTTTT. This translates into CASSESLAGYFSNTGELFF.